The subject of this entry is one T cell receptor beta chain. Its specific antigen is unknown. No base qualities exist here, and no much larger clone lies one base off it. The immunoSEQ Assay, a bias-controlled multiplex PCR, was used to amplify TCRbeta CDR3 regions from genomic DNA. Turning to the authors' computational methods: The number of nucleated cells in each sample was estimated by amplification of reference gene primers within the assay. Sequence reads were collapsed and filtered to measure the absolute abundance of every unique TCRbeta CDR3 rearrangement. For each sample, productive Simpson clonality was calculated as the square root of Simpson's diversity index over productive rearrangements. The table was pulled from immuneACCESS by TCRdb, which kept in-frame rearrangements only. Such tables lose some clones; where checked, under half of the loss comes from unresolved V genes, and the rest has no known cause. Clone size and V and J calls were adopted from that table, with D and trimming inferred from the DNA. This sample gives 200,000 to 250,000 clones in total; 85% to 90% of them show up just once. 3.5% to 4.5% of the sample goes to the ten largest clones.

The source of the sample is a study of blood T cell repertoires in COVID-19 (dated by TCRdb to 2020 to 2022). The study in broad terms: Samples from collaborators originated in the United States, Italy and Spain and spanned both the acute and convalescent phases of COVID-19. The prospective study material was composed of cDNA or gDNA derived from T cells, B-cell-depleted T cells, or PBMCs. Deeply sampled blood TCRbeta repertoires from subjects exposed to, actively infected with, or recovered from COVID-19 were included in the dataset. The repertoires were released in a freely available public database intended as a resource for research on the immune response to SARS-CoV-2. The samples were drawn from the first 160 participants of the ongoing ImmuneRACE study and from 1,254 subjects provided by 6 global collaborators. Nearly every sample came with metadata listing a de-identified subject ID, COVID-19 status, age in years and sex. HLA class I and class II types, where available, came from metadata supplied by the sample provider rather than from assay-based typing. General findings and caveats noted by the study authors: How much clinical and demographic metadata was included differed by source and by participant, and the metadata was provided uncurated.

Enrolling through a virtual design, the prospective study's participants ranged in age from roughly 18 to 100 years and lived across about two dozen United States geographic areas. Cohort assignment in the prospective study relied on participant-reported clinical history from a screening survey and a study questionnaire. Recovered participants in ImmuneRACE Cohort 3 were defined by two consecutive negative NP/OP PCR tests, clearance by a healthcare professional, or resolution of symptoms. Mobile phlebotomists in the prospective study collected whole blood, serum and a nasopharyngeal or oropharyngeal swab from every participant. Participants in the prospective study had the option to provide additional blood draws and questionnaires over a 2-month period. Blood samples from the prospective study were shipped frozen or at room temperature prior to DNA extraction. This TCR derives from a young woman who had recovered from COVID-19. Sample: PBMCs or T cells enriched from blood (not recorded which).

For the CDR3, the sequence is CASSLAIREGINGYTF. In nucleotides, the sequence is TGTGCCAGCAGCTTAGCGATTCGCGAGGGTATAAATGGCTACACCTTC. The chain is made from TRBV7-9 and TRBJ1-2; too little of a D gene remains to name it. V lost 0 bases and J lost 6 bases; the stretch between them is 17 bases long. The CDR3 sequence holds 16 residues, the cysteine and phenylalanine included. The sequence is cut down to CDR3 DNA, 48 bases in frame from base 1. CDR1 and CDR2 (SEHNR, FQNEAQ) derive from the germline V gene (reference sequence).